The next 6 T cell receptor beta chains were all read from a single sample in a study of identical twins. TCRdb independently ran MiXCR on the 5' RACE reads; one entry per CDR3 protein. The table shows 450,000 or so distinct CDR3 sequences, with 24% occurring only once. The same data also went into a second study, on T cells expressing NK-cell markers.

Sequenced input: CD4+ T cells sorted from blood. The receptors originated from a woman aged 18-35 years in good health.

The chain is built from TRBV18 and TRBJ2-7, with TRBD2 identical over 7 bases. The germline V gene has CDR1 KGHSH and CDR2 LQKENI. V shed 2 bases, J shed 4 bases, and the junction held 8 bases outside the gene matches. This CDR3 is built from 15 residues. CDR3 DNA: TGTGCCAGCTCACCATATAACGAGCGGGGATACGAGCAGTACTTC. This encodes CASSPYNERGYEQYF.

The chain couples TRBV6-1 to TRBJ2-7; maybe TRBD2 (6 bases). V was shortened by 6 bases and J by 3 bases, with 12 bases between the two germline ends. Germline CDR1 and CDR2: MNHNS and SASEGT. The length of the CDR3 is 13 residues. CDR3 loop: CASREGIYYEQYF. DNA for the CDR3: TGTGCCAGCAGGGAGGGGATCTACTACGAGCAGTACTTC.

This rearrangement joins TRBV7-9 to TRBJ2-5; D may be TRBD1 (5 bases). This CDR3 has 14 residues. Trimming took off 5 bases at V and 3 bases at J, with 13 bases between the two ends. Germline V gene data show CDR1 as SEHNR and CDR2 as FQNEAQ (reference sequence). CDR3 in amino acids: CASSRTRQKETQYF. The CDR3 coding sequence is TGTGCCAGCAGCCGAACTCGACAGAAAGAGACCCAGTACTTC.

Here the CDR3 reads CASSRLAEQYF. The CDR3 coding sequence is TGTGCCAGCAGCCGTCTAGCGGAGCAGTACTTC. The chain uses TRBV7-2 and TRBJ2-7, with TRBD2 as a possible D gene (6 bases). Between the trimmed V and J ends, which lost 5 bases and 7 bases, there was a span of 9 bases. In germline, CDR1 is SGHTA, CDR2 FQGNSA. There are 11 residues in the CDR3.

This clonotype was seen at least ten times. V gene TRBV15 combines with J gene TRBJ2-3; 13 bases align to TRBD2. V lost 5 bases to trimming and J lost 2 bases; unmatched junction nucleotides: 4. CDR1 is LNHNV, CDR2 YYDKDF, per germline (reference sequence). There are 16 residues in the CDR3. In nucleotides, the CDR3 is TGTGCCACCAGCCTGGGACTAGCGGGGACCACAGATACGCAGTATTTT. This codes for CATSLGLAGTTDTQYF.

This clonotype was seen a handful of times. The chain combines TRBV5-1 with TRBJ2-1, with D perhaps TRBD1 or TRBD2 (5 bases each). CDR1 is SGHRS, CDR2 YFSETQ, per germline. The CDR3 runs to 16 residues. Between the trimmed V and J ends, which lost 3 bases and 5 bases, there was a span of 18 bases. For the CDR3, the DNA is TGCGCCAGCAGCTCCCCGGGGCCACGAGAAGACAATGAGCAGTTCTTC. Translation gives CASSSPGPREDNEQFF.